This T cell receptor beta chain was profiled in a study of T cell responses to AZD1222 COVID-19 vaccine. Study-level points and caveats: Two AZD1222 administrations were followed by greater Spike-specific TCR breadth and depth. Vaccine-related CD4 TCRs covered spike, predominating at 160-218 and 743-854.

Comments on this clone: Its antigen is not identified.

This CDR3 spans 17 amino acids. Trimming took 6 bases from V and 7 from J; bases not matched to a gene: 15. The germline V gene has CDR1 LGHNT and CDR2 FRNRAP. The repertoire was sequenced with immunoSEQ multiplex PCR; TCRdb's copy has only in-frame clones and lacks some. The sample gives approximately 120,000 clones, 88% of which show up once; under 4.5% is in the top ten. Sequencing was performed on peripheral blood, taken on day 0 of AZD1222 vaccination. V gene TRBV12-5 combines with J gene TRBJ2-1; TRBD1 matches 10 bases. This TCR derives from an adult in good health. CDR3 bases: TGTGCTAGTGGAAACCCCTCCGGGGACAGGGGATGGAATGAGCAGTTCTTC. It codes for CASGNPSGDRGWNEQFF.